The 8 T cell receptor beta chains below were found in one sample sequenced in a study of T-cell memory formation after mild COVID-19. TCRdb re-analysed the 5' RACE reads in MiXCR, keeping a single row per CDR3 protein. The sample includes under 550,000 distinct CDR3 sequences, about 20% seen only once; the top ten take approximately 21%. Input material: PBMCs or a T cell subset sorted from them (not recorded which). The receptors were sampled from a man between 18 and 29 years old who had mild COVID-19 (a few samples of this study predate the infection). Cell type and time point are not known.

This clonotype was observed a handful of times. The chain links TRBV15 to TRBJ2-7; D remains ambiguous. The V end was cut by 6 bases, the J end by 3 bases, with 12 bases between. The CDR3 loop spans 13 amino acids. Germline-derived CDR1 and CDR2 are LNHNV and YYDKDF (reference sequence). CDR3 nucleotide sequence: TGTGCCACCAGTTCGCAGGACGGCTACGAGCAGTACTTC. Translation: CATSSQDGYEQYF. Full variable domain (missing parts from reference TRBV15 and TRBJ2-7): DAMVIQNPRYQVTQFGKPVTLSCSQTLNHNVMYWYQQKSSQAPKLLFHYYDKDFNNEADTPDNFQSRRPNTSFCFLDIRSPGLGDTAMYLCATSSQDGYEQYFGPGTRLTVT.

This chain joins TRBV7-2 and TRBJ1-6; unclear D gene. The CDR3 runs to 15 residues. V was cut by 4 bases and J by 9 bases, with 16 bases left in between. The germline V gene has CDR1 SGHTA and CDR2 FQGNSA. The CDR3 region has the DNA TGTGCCAGCAGCTCACACCCCGGGCCGCTTTCACCCCTCCACTTT. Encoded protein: CASSSHPGPLSPLHF.

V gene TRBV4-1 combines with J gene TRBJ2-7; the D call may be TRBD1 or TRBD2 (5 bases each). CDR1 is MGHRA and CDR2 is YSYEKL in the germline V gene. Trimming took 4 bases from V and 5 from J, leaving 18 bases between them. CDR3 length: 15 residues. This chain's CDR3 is CASSPGPWSDNEQYF. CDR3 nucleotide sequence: TGCGCCAGCAGCCCGGGGCCTTGGTCGGATAACGAGCAGTACTTC.

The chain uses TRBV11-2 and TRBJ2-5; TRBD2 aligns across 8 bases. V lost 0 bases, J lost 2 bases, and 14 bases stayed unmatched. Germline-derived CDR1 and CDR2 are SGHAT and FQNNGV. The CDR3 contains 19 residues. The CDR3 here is CASSLEPPGAGAPQETQYF. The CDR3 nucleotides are TGTGCCAGCAGCTTAGAACCGCCGGGAGCGGGGGCGCCTCAAGAGACCCAGTACTTC.

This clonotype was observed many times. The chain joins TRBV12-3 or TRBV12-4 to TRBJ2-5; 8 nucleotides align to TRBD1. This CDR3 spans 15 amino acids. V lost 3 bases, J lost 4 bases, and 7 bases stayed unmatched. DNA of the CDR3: TGTGCCAGCAGTTTGGGTCAGGGGGCAATAGAGACCCAGTACTTC. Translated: CASSLGQGAIETQYF.

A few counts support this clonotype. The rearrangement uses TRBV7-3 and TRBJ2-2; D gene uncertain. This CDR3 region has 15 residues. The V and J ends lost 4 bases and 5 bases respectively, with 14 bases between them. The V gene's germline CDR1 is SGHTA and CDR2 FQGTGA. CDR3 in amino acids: CASSSGRTSTGELFF. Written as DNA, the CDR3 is TGTGCCAGCAGCTCAGGACGGACCTCTACCGGGGAGCTGTTTTTT.

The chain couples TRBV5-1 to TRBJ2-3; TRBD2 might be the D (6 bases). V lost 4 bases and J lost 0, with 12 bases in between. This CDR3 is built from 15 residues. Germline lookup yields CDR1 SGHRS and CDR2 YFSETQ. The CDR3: CASSTYSGSTDTQYF. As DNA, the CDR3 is TGCGCCAGCAGCACCTATAGCGGTAGCACAGATACGCAGTATTTT.

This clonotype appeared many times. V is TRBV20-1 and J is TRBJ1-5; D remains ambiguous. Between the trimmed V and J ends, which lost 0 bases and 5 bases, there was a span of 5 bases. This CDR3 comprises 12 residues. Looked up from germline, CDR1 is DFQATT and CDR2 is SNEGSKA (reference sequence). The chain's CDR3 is CSAREGYQPQHF. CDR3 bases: TGCAGTGCTAGAGAAGGGTATCAGCCCCAGCATTTT.